This entry lists 31 T cell receptor beta chains sequenced from one sample in a study of blood T cell repertoires in COVID-19 (TCRdb year 2020). The library was generated by the immunoSEQ multiplex PCR assay. Drawn from immuneACCESS, this table holds only the in-frame rearrangements with V and J called that TCRdb kept. Clones are partly lost; checked studies trace under half to an unresolved V gene and leave the rest unexplained. The table for this sample lists approximately 260,000 clones; approximately 79% of them were counted only once. The ten largest clonotypes hold 4% of the sample. The material sequenced was peripheral blood. Receptors originate from a woman in her thirties or forties with active or convalescent COVID-19.

This clone turned up a few times. The V and J genes are TRBV7-9 and TRBJ1-1, with no clear D. V shed 5 bases and J shed 6 bases, with 13 bases lying between them. The CDR3 is made up of 13 amino acids. The V gene's germline CDR1 is SEHNR and CDR2 FQNEAQ (reference sequence). CDR3 DNA sequence: TGTGCCAGCAGCCCAGCGGGGATGGCTGAAGCTTTCTTT. Translating gives CASSPAGMAEAFF. Full variable domain (remainder filled in from reference TRBV7-9 and TRBJ1-1): DTGVSQNPRHKITKRGQNVTFRCDPISEHNRLYWYRQTLGQGPEFLTYFQNEAQLEKSRLLSDRFSAERPKGSFSTLEIQRTEQGDSAMYLCASSPAGMAEAFFGQGTRLTVV.

CDR3 nucleotide sequence: TGTGCCAGCAGTCCTAGGGGCGCCAACATTCAGTACTTC. Translation gives CASSPRGANIQYF. The rearrangement uses TRBV28 and TRBJ2-4; perhaps TRBD1 as D (5 bases). Trimming pared 5 bases from V and 7 bases from J, leaving 12 bases between. Per germline, CDR1 MDHEN and CDR2 SYDVKM. The CDR3 has 13 amino acids.

The genes are TRBV11-2 and TRBJ2-1, with TRBD2 matching over 9 bases. The CDR3 runs 15 residues. Trimming removed 5 bases from V and 5 bases from J; junction bases left unmatched: 7. Germline CDR1 is SGHAT and CDR2 is FQNNGV. The CDR3 DNA reads TGTGCCAGCAGCATTGATAGCGGGGGACACAATGAGCAGTTCTTC. Translated, it gives CASSIDSGGHNEQFF.

The rearrangement uses TRBV5-6 and TRBJ1-2; maybe TRBD1 (5 bases). The CDR3 runs to 14 residues. Trimming removed 0 bases from V and 5 bases from J, with 11 bases in between. Germline values: CDR1 SGHDT, CDR2 YYEEEE. The CDR3 nucleotides read TGTGCCAGCAGCTTGGTGACAGATAGGTATGGCTACACCTTC. Amino acid sequence: CASSLVTDRYGYTF.

V is TRBV3-1 (or the pseudogene TRBV3-2) and J is TRBJ1-1, with D tentatively TRBD1 (6 bases). Germline CDR1 reads LGHDT; CDR2 reads YNNKEL (reference sequence). The CDR3 is 15 amino acids. Trimming shortened V by 7 bases and J by 5 bases, and 20 bases separated the two germline ends. The CDR3 nucleotides are TGTGCCAGCACCGGGGGGCCGAATCTGGGGACTGAAGCTTTCTTT. Its translation is CASTGGPNLGTEAFF.

The chain uses TRBV28 and TRBJ1-2; D remains unclear. The CDR3 loop spans 12 amino acids. CDR1 and CDR2 (germline): MDHEN, SYDVKM. V lost 3 bases and J 2 bases, leaving 4 bases between the germline ends. The CDR3 coding sequence is TGTGCCAGCAGTTTGCAGAACTATGGCTACACCTTC. Protein sequence: CASSLQNYGYTF.

The chain has TRBV7-7 and TRBJ2-5, with D possibly TRBD1 on 5 matching bases. The germline CDR1 and CDR2 sequences are SSHAT and FNYEAQ (reference sequence). Between the trimmed V and J ends, which lost 5 bases and 1 base, there was a span of 14 bases. CDR3 length: 15 amino acids. The CDR3 sequence is CASSQTGETQETQYF. In nucleotides, the CDR3 is TGTGCCAGCAGCCAAACAGGAGAAACCCAAGAGACCCAGTACTTC.

This clone has only a few counts. J is TRBJ2-2 and V is TRBV7-2; no definite D call. This CDR3 contains 14 residues. The germline V gene encodes CDR1 SGHTA and CDR2 FQGNSA. The germline V and J ends were trimmed by 4 bases and 3 bases, with 9 bases remaining between them. DNA for the CDR3: TGTGCCAGCAGCTGGAGCACGGACACCGGGGAGCTGTTTTTT. This encodes CASSWSTDTGELFF.

The chain joins TRBV28 to TRBJ2-7; D is uncertain. The V end lost 4 bases, the J end lost 1 base, and 2 bases lay between the germline ends. CDR1 is MDHEN and CDR2 is SYDVKM in the germline V gene. This CDR3 region has 11 residues. The DNA of the CDR3 is TGTGCCAGCAGTTCTTCCTACGAGCAGTACGTC. Amino acid sequence: CASSSSYEQYV.

The V call is TRBV28, the J call TRBJ1-6; TRBD1 is a possible D gene (5 bases). The germline V gene has CDR1 MDHEN and CDR2 SYDVKM. V lost 6 bases to trimming and J lost 0 bases, with 21 bases between them. CDR3 length: 19 amino acids. Here the CDR3 DNA reads TGTGCCAGCAGCCCACGTTTGGGACTCCTGAGCTCCTATAATTCACCCCTCCACTTT. Amino acid sequence: CASSPRLGLLSSYNSPLHF.

The rearrangement uses TRBV14 and TRBJ2-7; D ambiguous. Germline V gene sequence: CDR1 SGHDN, CDR2 FVKESK. CDR3 size: 12 residues. Between the trimmed V and J ends, which lost 0 bases and 7 bases, there was a span of 7 bases. In nucleotides, the CDR3 is TGTGCCAGCAGCCAAGATTCCCGGGAGCAGTACTTC. It is translated as CASSQDSREQYF.

This clone was detected only once. The rearrangement uses TRBV9 and TRBJ1-6; 8 nucleotides agree with TRBD1. Per the germline V gene, CDR1 is SGDLS and CDR2 is YYNGEE. Losses at the gene ends were 0 bases for V and 5 bases for J; bases not matched to a gene: 1. This CDR3 is 15 amino acids long. The CDR3 nucleotides read TGTGCCAGCAGCGTAGCGGGACAGGATAATTCACCCCTCCACTTT. Its translation: CASSVAGQDNSPLHF.

CDR3 in amino acids: CASSIMFGREDGYTF. The CDR3 nucleotides read TGTGCCAGTAGTATAATGTTTGGCAGGGAAGATGGCTACACCTTC. V usage is TRBV19 and J usage is TRBJ1-2; tentative D call: TRBD1 (5 bases). From germline, CDR1 is LNHDA and CDR2 SQIVND (reference sequence). This CDR3 contains 15 residues. The ends were cut back, 2 bases at V and 6 bases at J, with 16 bases in the middle.

This clone was seen just once. This sequence joins TRBV10-3 and TRBJ1-6, with 8 nucleotides matching TRBD1. V was clipped by 6 bases and J by 5 bases; unmatched bases: 3. CDR3 length equals 14 residues. Germline V gene sequence: CDR1 ENHRY, CDR2 SYGVKD. The CDR3 coding sequence is TGTGCCATCAGCCAGGGACAGGATAATTCACCCCTCCACTTT. It encodes CAISQGQDNSPLHF.

The gene calls are TRBV3-1 (or the pseudogene TRBV3-2) and TRBJ2-3, with 10 bases aligning to TRBD2. V lost 1 base to trimming and J lost 0 bases; unmatched junction nucleotides: 13. This CDR3 comprises 20 residues. CDR1 and CDR2 (germline): LGHDT, YNNKEL (reference sequence). CDR3 sequence: CASSQVALAGGPLSTDTQYF. DNA of the CDR3: TGTGCCAGCAGCCAAGTTGCCTTAGCGGGGGGCCCGCTTAGCACAGATACGCAGTATTTT.

The rearrangement uses TRBV18 and TRBJ1-1; D may be TRBD1 (5 bases). Trimming took 3 bases from V and 5 from J, leaving 13 bases between them. Germline V CDR1 and CDR2: KGHSH, LQKENI. The CDR3 has 14 amino acids. The CDR3 sequence: CASSPGTLGTEAFF. In nucleotides, the CDR3 is TGTGCCAGCTCACCGGGGACTCTAGGAACTGAAGCTTTCTTT.

The rearrangement joins TRBV27 to TRBJ1-6; D possibly corresponds to TRBD1 (6 bases). The germline gives CDR1 MNHEY, CDR2 SMNVEV (reference sequence). The CDR3 length is 14 residues. The V end lost 7 bases, the J end lost 6 bases, and 13 bases lay between the germline ends. The CDR3 bases are TGTGCCAGCACCCCAGCGGGGGCTAATTCACCCCTCCACTTT. Translation: CASTPAGANSPLHF.

V usage is TRBV29-1 and J usage is TRBJ1-1; 7 nucleotides line up with TRBD1. V was clipped by 4 bases and J by 1 base; unmatched bases: 6. Germline V gene data show CDR1 as SQVTM and CDR2 as ANQGSEA. CDR3 length: 14 residues. Written as DNA, the CDR3 is TGCAGCGTTGTAGGGGGCGCGAGGAACACTGAAGCTTTCTTT. Translated: CSVVGGARNTEAFF.

This clone has a single count. This chain joins TRBV21-1 and TRBJ2-7; the table gives TRBD2 as D, unverified against the DNA. TRBV21-1 is labeled a pseudogene. CDR3 size: 15 residues. CDR3 in amino acids: CASSKDSREPYEQYV. Here the CDR3 DNA reads TGTGCCAGCAGCAAAGACTCTCGGGAACCCTACGAGCAGTACGTC.

The V and J genes are TRBV29-1 and TRBJ2-5, with 10 bases lining up with TRBD1. V gave up 5 bases and J gave up 4 bases; unmatched junction bases: 4. The length of the CDR3 is 13 residues. Per the germline V gene, CDR1 is SQVTM and CDR2 is ANQGSEA. Written as DNA, the CDR3 is TGCAGCGTTACGGACAGGGGGGGAGAGACCCAGTACTTC. As protein: CSVTDRGGETQYF.

The chain combines TRBV7-9 with TRBJ2-7; 8 nucleotides line up with TRBD1. In germline, CDR1 is SEHNR, CDR2 FQNEAQ (reference sequence). V lost 6 bases, J lost 5 bases, and 9 bases stayed unmatched. The CDR3 length is 14 residues. Here the CDR3 DNA reads TGTGCCAGCAGTTGGACAGGGCTGAGGAACGAGCAGTACTTC. Its translation: CASSWTGLRNEQYF. The full variable domain, with the rest looked up from reference TRBV7-9 and TRBJ2-7, is DTGVSQNPRHKITKRGQNVTFRCDPISEHNRLYWYRQTLGQGPEFLTYFQNEAQLEKSRLLSDRFSAERPKGSFSTLEIQRTEQGDSAMYLCASSWTGLRNEQYFGPGTRLTVT.

The rearrangement links TRBV12-3 or TRBV12-4 to TRBJ2-2, with D maybe TRBD2 (5 bases). Trimming took off 5 bases at V and 6 bases at J, with 7 bases between the two ends. This CDR3 has 12 amino acids. The CDR3 region has the DNA TGTGCCAGCAGTACTAGTGCCGGGGAGCTGTTTTTT. Translating it yields CASSTSAGELFF.

This rearrangement joins TRBV19 to TRBJ1-3; the D gene is possibly TRBD1 (6 bases). CDR1 and CDR2 from the germline V gene are LNHDA and SQIVND (reference sequence). CDR3 length: 15 amino acids. V lost 3 bases to trimming and J lost 1 base, with 10 bases between them. CDR3 loop: CASSIGGRSGNTIYF. The CDR3, as DNA: TGTGCCAGTAGTATTGGGGGCAGGTCTGGAAACACCATATATTTT. The full variable domain, with the rest looked up from reference TRBV19 and TRBJ1-3, is DGGITQSPKYLFRKEGQNVTLSCEQNLNHDAMYWYRQDPGQGLRLIYYSQIVNDFQKGDIAEGYSVSREKKESFPLTVTSAQKNPTAFYLCASSIGGRSGNTIYFGEGSWLTVV.

The rearrangement uses TRBV28 and TRBJ1-3; 7 bases map to TRBD1. V shed 10 bases, J shed 0 bases, and the junction held 9 bases outside the gene matches. Germline assignment: CDR1 MDHEN and CDR2 SYDVKM. The CDR3 is 15 residues long. CDR3 in amino acids: CATRGARNSGNTIYF. The CDR3 region has the DNA TGTGCCACCAGGGGGGCCCGCAACTCTGGAAACACCATATATTTT. Combining the CDR3 with reference TRBV28 and TRBJ1-3 gives the whole variable domain DVKVTQSSRYLVKRTGEKVFLECVQDMDHENMFWYRQDPGLGLRLIYFSYDVKMKEKGDIPEGYSVSREKKERFSLILESASTNQTSMYLCATRGARNSGNTIYFGEGSWLTVV.

The V call is TRBV5-1, the J call TRBJ2-2; 7 bases match TRBD2. CDR1 is SGHRS and CDR2 is YFSETQ in the germline V gene. Trimming removed 0 bases from V and 1 base from J; junction bases left unmatched: 3. The CDR3 has 16 residues. As DNA, the CDR3 is TGCGCCAGCAGCTTGGTCCCGGGGGGGAACACCGGGGAGCTGTTTTTT. The encoded protein is CASSLVPGGNTGELFF.

This rearrangement joins TRBV9 to TRBJ1-1; D is undetermined. The length of the CDR3 is 14 residues. V gave up 4 bases and J gave up 8 bases, with 18 bases separating them. Germline V gene data show CDR1 as SGDLS and CDR2 as YYNGEE. The CDR3 nucleotides read TGTGCCAGCAGCCCAGTCGTGTCACTAAGAGAAGCTTTCTTT. Its protein product is CASSPVVSLREAFF.

This chain uses TRBV6-5 with TRBJ1-2; 7 positions agree with TRBD1. V lost 7 bases, J lost 3 bases, and 11 bases stayed unmatched. CDR1 MNHEY and CDR2 SVGAGI come from the germline V gene. The CDR3 is 15 residues long. CDR3 DNA sequence: TGTGCCAGCACAATAGGTCAGGGGGGACACTATGGCTACACCTTC. It specifies CASTIGQGGHYGYTF.

This rearrangement joins TRBV4-1 to TRBJ1-1, with 7 bases lining up with TRBD1. CDR1 MGHRA and CDR2 YSYEKL come from the germline V gene. The V segment lost 0 bases and the J segment 5 bases; nucleotides outside the gene matches: 6. This CDR3 is built from 15 residues. CDR3 nucleotides: TGCGCCAGCAGCCAAGATCTTGACAGGGTGACTGAAGCTTTCTTT. It codes for CASSQDLDRVTEAFF.

The rearrangement uses TRBV27 and TRBJ1-5, with D perhaps TRBD1 (5 bases). V lost 2 bases, J lost 6 bases, and 11 bases lay in between. Looked up from germline, CDR1 is MNHEY and CDR2 is SMNVEV (reference sequence). CDR3 length equals 14 residues. The CDR3 region is CASSLRGSAQPQHF. CDR3 DNA sequence: TGTGCCAGCAGTTTACGGGGGTCCGCTCAGCCCCAGCATTTT.

The chain is built from TRBV27 and TRBJ2-7, with 9 positions matching TRBD1. The CDR3 runs 14 residues. The germline gives CDR1 MNHEY, CDR2 SMNVEV (reference sequence). Unmatched junction bases numbered 7, after V lost 5 bases and J lost 5 bases. This CDR3 is CASSLNRGLDEQYF. Here the CDR3 DNA reads TGTGCCAGCAGTCTCAACAGGGGGCTCGACGAGCAGTACTTC.

J is TRBJ1-2 and V is TRBV7-2, with 12 positions matching TRBD1. In germline, CDR1 is SGHTA, CDR2 FQGNSA. V lost 5 bases to trimming and J lost 4 bases; unmatched junction nucleotides: 8. The CDR3 has 16 amino acids. Here the CDR3 reads CASSANRGQGAYGYTF. In nucleotides, the CDR3 is TGTGCCAGCAGCGCGAACAGGGGACAGGGGGCCTATGGCTACACCTTC.